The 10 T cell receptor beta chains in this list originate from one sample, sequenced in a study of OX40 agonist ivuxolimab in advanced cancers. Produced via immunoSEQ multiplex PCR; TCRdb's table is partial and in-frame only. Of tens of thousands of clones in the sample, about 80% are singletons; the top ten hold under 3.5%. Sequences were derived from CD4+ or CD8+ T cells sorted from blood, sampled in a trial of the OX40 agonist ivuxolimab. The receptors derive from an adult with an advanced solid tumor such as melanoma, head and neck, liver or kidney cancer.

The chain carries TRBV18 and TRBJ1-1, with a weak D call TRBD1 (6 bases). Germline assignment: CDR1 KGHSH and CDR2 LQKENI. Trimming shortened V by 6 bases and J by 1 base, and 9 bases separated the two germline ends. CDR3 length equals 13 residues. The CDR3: CASSSQGNTEAFF. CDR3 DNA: TGTGCCAGCTCGTCACAGGGGAACACTGAAGCTTTCTTT.

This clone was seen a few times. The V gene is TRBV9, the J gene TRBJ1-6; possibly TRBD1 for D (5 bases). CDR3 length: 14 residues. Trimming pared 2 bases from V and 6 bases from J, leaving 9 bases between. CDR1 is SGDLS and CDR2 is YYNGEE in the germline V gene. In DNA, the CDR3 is TGTGCCAGCAGCGTTTCGCAGGGTAATTCACCCCTCCACTTT. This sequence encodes CASSVSQGNSPLHF. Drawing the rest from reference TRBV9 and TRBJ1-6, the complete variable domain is DSGVTQTPKHLITATGQRVTLRCSPRSGDLSVYWYQQSLDQGLQFLIQYYNGEERAKGNILERFSAQQFPDLHSELNLSSLELGDSALYFCASSVSQGNSPLHFGNGTRLTVT.

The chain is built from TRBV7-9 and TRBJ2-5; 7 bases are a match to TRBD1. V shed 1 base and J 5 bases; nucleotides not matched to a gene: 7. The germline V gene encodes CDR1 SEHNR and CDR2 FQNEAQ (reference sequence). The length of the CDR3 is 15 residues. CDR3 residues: CASSLEGQPLETQYF. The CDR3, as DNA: TGTGCCAGCAGCTTAGAGGGACAGCCCTTGGAGACCCAGTACTTC.

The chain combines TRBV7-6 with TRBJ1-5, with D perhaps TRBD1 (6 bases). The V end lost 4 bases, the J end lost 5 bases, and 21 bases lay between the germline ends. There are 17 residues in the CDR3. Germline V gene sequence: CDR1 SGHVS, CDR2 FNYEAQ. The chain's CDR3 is CASSSALAGQIDQPQHF. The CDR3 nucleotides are TGTGCCAGCAGCTCAGCTCTCGCCGGACAGATTGATCAGCCCCAGCATTTT.

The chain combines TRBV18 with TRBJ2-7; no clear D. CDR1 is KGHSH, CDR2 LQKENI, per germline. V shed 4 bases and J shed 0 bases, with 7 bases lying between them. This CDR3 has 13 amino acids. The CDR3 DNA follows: TGTGCCAGCTCACTTTTCAGCTCCTACGAGCAGTACGTC. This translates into CASSLFSSYEQYV.

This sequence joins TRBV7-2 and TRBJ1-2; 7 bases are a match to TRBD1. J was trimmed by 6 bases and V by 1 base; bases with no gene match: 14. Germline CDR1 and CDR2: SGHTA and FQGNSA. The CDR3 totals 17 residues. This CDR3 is CASSLVGGGATFDGYTF. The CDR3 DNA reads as TGTGCCAGCAGCTTAGTAGGAGGGGGCGCAACATTTGATGGCTACACCTTC. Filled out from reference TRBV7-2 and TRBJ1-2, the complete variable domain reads GAGVSQSPSNKVTEKGKDVELRCDPISGHTALYWYRQSLGQGLEFLIYFQGNSAPDKSGLPSDRFSAERTGGSVSTLTIQRTQQEDSAVYLCASSLVGGGATFDGYTFGSGTRLTVV.

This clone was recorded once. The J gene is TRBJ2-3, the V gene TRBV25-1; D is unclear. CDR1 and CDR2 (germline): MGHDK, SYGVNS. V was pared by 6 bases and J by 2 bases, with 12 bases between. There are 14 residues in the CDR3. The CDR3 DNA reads TGTGCCAGCAGCCAAAGGTTGTCCACAGATACGCAGTATTTT. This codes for CASSQRLSTDTQYF.

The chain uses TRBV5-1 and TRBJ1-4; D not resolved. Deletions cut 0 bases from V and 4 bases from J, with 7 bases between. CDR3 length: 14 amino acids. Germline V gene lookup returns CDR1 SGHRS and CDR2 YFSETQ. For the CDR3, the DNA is TGCGCCAGCAGCTTGGTGGGGAGTAATGAAAAACTGTTTTTT. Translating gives CASSLVGSNEKLFF.

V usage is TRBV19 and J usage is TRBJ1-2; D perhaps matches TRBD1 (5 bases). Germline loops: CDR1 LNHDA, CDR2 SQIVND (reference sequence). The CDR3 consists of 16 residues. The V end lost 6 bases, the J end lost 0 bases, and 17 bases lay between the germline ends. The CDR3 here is CASSLELGLANYGYTF. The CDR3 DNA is TGTGCCAGTAGCCTCGAACTGGGACTGGCTAACTATGGCTACACCTTC.

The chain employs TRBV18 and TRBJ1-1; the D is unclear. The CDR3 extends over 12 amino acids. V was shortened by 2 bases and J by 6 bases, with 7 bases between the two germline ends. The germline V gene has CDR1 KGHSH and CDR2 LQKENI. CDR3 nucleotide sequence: TGTGCCAGCTCACCAGGAGACCCTGAAGCTTTCTTT. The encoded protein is CASSPGDPEAFF. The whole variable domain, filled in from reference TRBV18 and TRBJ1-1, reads NAGVMQNPRHLVRRRGQEARLRCSPMKGHSHVYWYRQLPEEGLKFMVYLQKENIIDESGMPKERFSAEFPKEGPSILRIQQVVRGDSAAYFCASSPGDPEAFFGQGTRLTVV.